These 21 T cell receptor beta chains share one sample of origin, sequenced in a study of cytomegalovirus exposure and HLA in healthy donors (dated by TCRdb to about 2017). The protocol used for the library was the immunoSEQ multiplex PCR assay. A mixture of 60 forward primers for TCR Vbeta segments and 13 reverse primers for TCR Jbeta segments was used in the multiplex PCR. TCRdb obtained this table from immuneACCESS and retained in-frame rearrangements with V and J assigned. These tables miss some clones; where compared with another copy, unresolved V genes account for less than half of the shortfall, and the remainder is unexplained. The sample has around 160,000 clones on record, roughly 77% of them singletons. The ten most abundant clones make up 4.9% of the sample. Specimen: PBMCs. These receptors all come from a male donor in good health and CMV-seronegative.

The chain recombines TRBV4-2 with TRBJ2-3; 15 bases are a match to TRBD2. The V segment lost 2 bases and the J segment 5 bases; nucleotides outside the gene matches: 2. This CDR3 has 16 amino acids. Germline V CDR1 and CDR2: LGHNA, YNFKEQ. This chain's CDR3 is CASSQPGLAGGDTQYF. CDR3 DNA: TGTGCCAGCAGCCAACCGGGACTAGCGGGAGGAGATACGCAGTATTTT.

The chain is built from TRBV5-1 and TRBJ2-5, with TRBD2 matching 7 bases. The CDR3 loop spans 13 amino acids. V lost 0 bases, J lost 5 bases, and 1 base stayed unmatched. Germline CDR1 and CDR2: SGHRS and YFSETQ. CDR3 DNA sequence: TGCGCCAGCAGCTTGGGCGGGAGCGAGACCCAGTACTTC. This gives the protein CASSLGGSETQYF.

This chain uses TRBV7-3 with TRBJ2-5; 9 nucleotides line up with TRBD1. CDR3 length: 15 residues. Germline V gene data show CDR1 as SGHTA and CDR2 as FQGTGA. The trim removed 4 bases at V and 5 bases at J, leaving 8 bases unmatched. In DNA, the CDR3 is TGTGCCAGCAGCTCACCGGACAGGGGTCATGAGACCCAGTACTTC. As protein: CASSSPDRGHETQYF.

CDR3 sequence reads: CASSEIYQRQTQTQYF. In DNA form, the CDR3 reads TGTGCCAGCAGTGAAATCTATCAGAGGCAAACTCAGACCCAGTACTTC. V is TRBV6-1 and J is TRBJ2-5; no clear D gene. The CDR3 spans 16 residues. CDR1 is MNHNS, CDR2 SASEGT, per germline. The V gene lost 2 bases and the J gene lost 6 bases, with 19 bases spanning the gap.

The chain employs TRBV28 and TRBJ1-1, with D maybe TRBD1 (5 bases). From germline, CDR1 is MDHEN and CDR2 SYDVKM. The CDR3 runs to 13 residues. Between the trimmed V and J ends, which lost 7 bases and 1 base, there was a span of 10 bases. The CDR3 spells CASMGLRNTEAFF. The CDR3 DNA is TGTGCCAGCATGGGACTGAGGAACACTGAAGCTTTCTTT.

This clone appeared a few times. The CDR3 bases are TGTGCCAGCAGCTCGAATTCTTGGGCGGATACGCAGTATTTT. It yields the protein CASSSNSWADTQYF. The chain couples TRBV7-9 to TRBJ2-3, with D unclear. V lost 4 bases, J lost 6 bases, and 14 bases lay in between. The CDR3 consists of 14 residues. Germline CDR1 reads SEHNR; CDR2 reads FQNEAQ (reference sequence).

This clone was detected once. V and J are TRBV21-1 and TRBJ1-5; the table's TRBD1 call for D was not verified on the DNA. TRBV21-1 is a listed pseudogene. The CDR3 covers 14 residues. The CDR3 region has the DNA TGTGCCAGCCCAGTCGGACAGGCGGATCAGCCCCAGCATTTT. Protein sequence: CASPVGQADQPQHF.

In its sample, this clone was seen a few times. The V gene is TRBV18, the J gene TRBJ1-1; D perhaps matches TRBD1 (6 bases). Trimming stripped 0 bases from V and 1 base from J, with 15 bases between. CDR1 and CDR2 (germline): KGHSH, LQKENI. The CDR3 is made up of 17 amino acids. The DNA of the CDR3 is TGTGCCAGCTCACCACCAACGGGTGGGGACACGAACACTGAAGCTTTCTTT. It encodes CASSPPTGGDTNTEAFF.

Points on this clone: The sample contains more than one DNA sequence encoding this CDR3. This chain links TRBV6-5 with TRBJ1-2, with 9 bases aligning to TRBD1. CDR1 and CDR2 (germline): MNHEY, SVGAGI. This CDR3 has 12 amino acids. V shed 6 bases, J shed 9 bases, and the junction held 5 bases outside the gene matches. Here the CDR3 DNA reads TGTGCCAGCAGCCCAGGACAGGGGCGCTACACCTTC. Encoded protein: CASSPGQGRYTF.

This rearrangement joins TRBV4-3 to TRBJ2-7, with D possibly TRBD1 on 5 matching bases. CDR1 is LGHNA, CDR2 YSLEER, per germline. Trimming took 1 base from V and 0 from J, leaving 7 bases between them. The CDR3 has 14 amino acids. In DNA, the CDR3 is TGCGCCAGCAGCCAAGGGACATTCTCCTACGAGCAGTACTTC. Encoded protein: CASSQGTFSYEQYF.

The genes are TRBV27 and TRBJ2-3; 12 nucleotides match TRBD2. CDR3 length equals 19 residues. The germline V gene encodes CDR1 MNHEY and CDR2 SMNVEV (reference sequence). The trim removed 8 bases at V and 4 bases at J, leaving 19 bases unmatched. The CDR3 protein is CASRPRLAGAVAVADTQYF. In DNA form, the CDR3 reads TGTGCCAGCCGACCTAGACTAGCGGGAGCGGTGGCGGTAGCAGATACGCAGTATTTT.

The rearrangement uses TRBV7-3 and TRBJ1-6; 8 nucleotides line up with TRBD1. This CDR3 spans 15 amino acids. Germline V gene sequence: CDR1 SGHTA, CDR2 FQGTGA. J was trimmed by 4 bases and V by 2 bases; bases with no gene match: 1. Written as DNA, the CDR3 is TGTGCCAGCAGCTTAGGGGACAGGTATAATTCACCCCTCCACTTT. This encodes CASSLGDRYNSPLHF.

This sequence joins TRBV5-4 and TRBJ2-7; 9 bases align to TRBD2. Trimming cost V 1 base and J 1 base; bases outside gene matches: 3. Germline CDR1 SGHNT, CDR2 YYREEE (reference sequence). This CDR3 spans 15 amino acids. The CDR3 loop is CASSLSSGISYEQYF. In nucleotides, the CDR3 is TGTGCCAGCAGCTTGTCTAGCGGGATTTCCTACGAGCAGTACTTC.

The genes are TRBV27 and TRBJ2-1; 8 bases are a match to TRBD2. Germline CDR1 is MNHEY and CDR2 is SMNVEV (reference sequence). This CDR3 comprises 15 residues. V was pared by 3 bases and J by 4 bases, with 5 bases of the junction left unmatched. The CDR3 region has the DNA TGTGCCAGCAGTTTGTCCCCGGGGGGGTACAATGAGCAGTTCTTC. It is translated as CASSLSPGGYNEQFF.

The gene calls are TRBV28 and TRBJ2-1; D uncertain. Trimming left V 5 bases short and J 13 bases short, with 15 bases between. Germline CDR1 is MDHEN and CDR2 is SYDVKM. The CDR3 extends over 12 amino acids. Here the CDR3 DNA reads TGTGCCAGCAGTCCCCCGTCTACCTTTCAGTTCTTC. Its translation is CASSPPSTFQFF.

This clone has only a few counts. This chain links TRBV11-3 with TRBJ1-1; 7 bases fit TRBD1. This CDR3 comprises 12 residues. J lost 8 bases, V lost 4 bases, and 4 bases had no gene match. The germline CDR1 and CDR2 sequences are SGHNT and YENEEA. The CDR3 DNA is TGTGCCAGCAGCTCCAACAGGGGAGAAGCTTTCTTT. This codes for CASSSNRGEAFF. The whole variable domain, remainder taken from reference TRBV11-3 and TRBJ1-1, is EAGVVQSPRYKIIEKKQPVAFWCNPISGHNTLYWYLQNLGQGPELLIRYENEEAVDDSQLPKDRFSAERLKGVDSTLKIQPAELGDSAVYLCASSSNRGEAFFGQGTRLTVV.

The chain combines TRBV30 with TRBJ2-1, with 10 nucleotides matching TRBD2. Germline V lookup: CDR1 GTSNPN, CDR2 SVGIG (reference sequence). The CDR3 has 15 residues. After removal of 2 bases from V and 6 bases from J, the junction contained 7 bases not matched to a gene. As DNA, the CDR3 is TGTGCCTGGAGTCAAATGAGCGGGAGGGGCAATGAGCAGTTCTTC. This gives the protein CAWSQMSGRGNEQFF. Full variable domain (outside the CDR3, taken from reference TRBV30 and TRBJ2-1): SQTIHQWPATLVQPVGSPLSLECTVEGTSNPNLYWYRQAAGRGLQLLFYSVGIGQISSEVPQNLSASRPQDRQFILSSKKLLLSDSGFYLCAWSQMSGRGNEQFFGPGTRLTVL.

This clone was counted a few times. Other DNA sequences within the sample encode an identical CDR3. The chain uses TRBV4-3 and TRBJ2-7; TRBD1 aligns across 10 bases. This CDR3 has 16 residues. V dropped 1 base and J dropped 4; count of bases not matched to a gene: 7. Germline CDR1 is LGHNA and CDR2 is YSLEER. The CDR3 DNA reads TGCGCCAGCAGCCAAGCTTGGGGACAGGGGCAATACGAGCAGTACTTC. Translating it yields CASSQAWGQGQYEQYF.

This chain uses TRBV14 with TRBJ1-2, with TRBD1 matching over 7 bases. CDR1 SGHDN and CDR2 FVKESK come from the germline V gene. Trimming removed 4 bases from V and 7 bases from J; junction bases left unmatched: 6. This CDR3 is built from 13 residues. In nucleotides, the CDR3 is TGTGCCAGCAGCCCCCGGACAGGTGGTGGCTACACCTTC. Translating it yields CASSPRTGGGYTF.

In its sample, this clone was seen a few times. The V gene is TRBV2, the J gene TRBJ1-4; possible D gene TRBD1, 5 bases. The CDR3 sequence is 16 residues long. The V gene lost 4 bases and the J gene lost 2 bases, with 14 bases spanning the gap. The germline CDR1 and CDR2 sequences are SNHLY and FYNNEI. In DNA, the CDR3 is TGTGCCAGCAGTGCTACTCAGGGAGGCACTAATGAAAAACTGTTTTTT. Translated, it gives CASSATQGGTNEKLFF.

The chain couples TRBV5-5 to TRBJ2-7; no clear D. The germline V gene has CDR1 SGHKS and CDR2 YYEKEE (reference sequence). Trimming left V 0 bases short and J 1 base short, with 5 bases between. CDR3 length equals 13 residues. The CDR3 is CASSLDTSYEQYF. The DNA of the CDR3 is TGTGCCAGCAGCTTGGACACGTCCTACGAGCAGTACTTC.